Listed below are T cell receptor beta chains from one sample, sequenced in a study of blood T cell repertoires in COVID-19. Generated by immunoSEQ multiplex PCR, the TCRdb table keeps only in-frame clones and is missing some. The repertoire has over 85,000 clones, 80% to 90% of them found once; the top ten carry around a quarter. Sequences were obtained from peripheral blood. The receptors come from a man in his 60s with acute or convalescent COVID-19. The CDR3 runs from the conserved cysteine through the conserved F or W. D genes are given only for firm matches. Clone sizes are given selectively: once, few, many, or a class where the clone is expanded.

size: -
D: TRBD1
V: TRBV18
J: TRBJ1-5
length: 14
CDR3: CASSRGTGDQPQHF
DNA: TGTGCCAGCTCACGTGGGACAGGGGATCAGCCCCAGCATTTT

size: -
D: -
V: TRBV6-2/TRBV6-3
J: TRBJ1-2
length: 16
CDR3: CASSYSQGRGGYGYTF
DNA: TGTGCCAGCAGTTATTCGCAGGGGCGAGGCGGCTATGGCTACACCTTC

size: -
D: -
V: TRBV7-2
J: TRBJ1-2
length: 14
CDR3: CASSPGGLGRDYTF
DNA: TGTGCCAGCAGCCCTGGGGGGTTAGGTAGGGACTACACCTTC

size: -
D: -
V: TRBV2
J: TRBJ1-6
length: 16
CDR3: CATDTQGDRRDGPLHF
DNA: TGTGCCACCGATACCCAGGGTGATAGGCGGGACGGCCCCCTCCACTTT

size: once
D: -
V: TRBV7-9
J: TRBJ2-1
length: 13
CDR3: CASSWTGKNEQFF
DNA: TGTGCCAGCAGCTGGACCGGGAAAAATGAGCAGTTCTTC

size: -
D: -
V: TRBV6-5
J: TRBJ1-1
length: 15
CDR3: CASTKVGRVGTEAFF
DNA: TGTGCCAGCACCAAAGTGGGCCGAGTGGGCACTGAAGCTTTCTTT

size: once
D: -
V: TRBV5-1
J: TRBJ2-7
length: 14
CDR3: CASSFFESSYEQYF
DNA: TGCGCCAGCAGCTTTTTCGAGAGCTCCTACGAGCAGTACTTC

size: -
D: -
V: TRBV6-5
J: TRBJ1-4
length: 15
CDR3: CASSSPTPTNEKLFF
DNA: TGTGCCAGCAGTAGTCCGACACCAACTAATGAAAAACTGTTTTTT

size: -
D: -
V: TRBV20-1
J: TRBJ1-5
length: 15
CDR3: CSASMGSLGGQPQHF
DNA: TGCAGTGCTAGTATGGGTAGCCTAGGGGGTCAGCCCCAGCATTTT

size: -
D: TRBD2
V: TRBV7-3
J: TRBJ2-3
length: 15
CDR3: CASSFSGGSTDTQYF
DNA: TGTGCCAGCAGCTTTAGCGGGGGCAGCACAGATACGCAGTATTTT

size: -
D: TRBD2
V: TRBV19
J: TRBJ2-1
length: 17
CDR3: CASSGGLAGVSYNEQFF
DNA: TGTGCCAGTAGTGGGGGACTAGCGGGGGTATCCTACAATGAGCAGTTCTTC

size: -
D: -
V: TRBV28
J: TRBJ2-5
length: 18
CDR3: CASSTTQSSIVSGETQYF
DNA: TGTGCCAGCAGTACGACACAGAGTTCGATAGTTTCTGGTGAGACCCAGTACTTC

size: -
D: -
V: TRBV4-2
J: TRBJ1-1
length: 14
CDR3: CASSPLNRATEAFF
DNA: TGTGCCAGCAGCCCCCTAAACAGGGCCACTGAAGCTTTCTTT

size: few
D: -
V: TRBV7-2
J: TRBJ1-5
length: 16
CDR3: CASSTNTGNSNQPQHF
DNA: TGTGCCAGCAGCACAAATACGGGGAATAGCAATCAGCCCCAGCATTTT

size: -
D: -
V: TRBV11-2
J: TRBJ1-3
length: 13
CDR3: CASSLVGRNTIYF
DNA: TGTGCCAGCAGCTTAGTGGGGCGAAACACCATATATTTT

size: -
D: TRBD2
V: TRBV5-5
J: TRBJ2-4
length: 16
CDR3: CASSFQLAGAKNIQYF
DNA: TGTGCCAGCAGCTTTCAGCTAGCGGGGGCCAAAAACATTCAGTACTTC

size: -
D: TRBD2
V: TRBV5-6
J: TRBJ2-7
length: 13
CDR3: CASSFGLAAEQYF
DNA: TGTGCCAGCAGCTTTGGGCTAGCGGCCGAGCAGTACTTC

size: -
D: TRBD1
V: TRBV23-1
J: TRBJ1-5
length: 21
CDR3: CASRPSRQGTVQQRSNQPQHF
DNA: TGCGCCAGCAGACCTTCGAGACAGGGGACAGTGCAGCAGAGGAGCAATCAGCCCCAGCATTTT

size: once
D: -
V: TRBV6-5
J: TRBJ2-5
length: 16
CDR3: CASSYSIGGPARAQYF
DNA: TGTGCCAGCAGTTACTCGATTGGCGGTCCGGCGAGGGCCCAGTACTTC

size: -
D: TRBD2
V: TRBV5-1
J: TRBJ2-5
length: 13
CDR3: CASSPAGGETQYF
DNA: TGCGCCAGCAGCCCGGCGGGGGGGGAGACCCAGTACTTC

size: -
D: -
V: TRBV28
J: TRBJ1-2
length: 13
CDR3: CASSLRQGHGYTF
DNA: TGTGCCAGCAGTTTGAGGCAGGGCCATGGCTACACCTTC

size: -
D: TRBD2
V: TRBV20-1
J: TRBJ2-3
length: 14
CDR3: CSASKRGSTDTQYF
DNA: TGCAGTGCGAGTAAGCGGGGGAGCACAGATACGCAGTATTTT

size: few
D: -
V: TRBV24-1
J: TRBJ1-5
length: 15
CDR3: CATSDPRTGNQPQHF
DNA: TGTGCCACCAGTGATCCACGGACAGGCAATCAGCCCCAGCATTTT

size: -
D: TRBD2
V: TRBV5-4
J: TRBJ2-3
length: 17
CDR3: CASSLRVGGGSVDTQYF
DNA: TGTGCCAGCAGCTTACGGGTTGGGGGGGGTTCCGTAGATACGCAGTATTTT

size: -
D: -
V: TRBV16
J: TRBJ1-2
length: 15
CDR3: CASSQTRVANYGYTF
DNA: TGTGCCAGCAGCCAAACCAGGGTAGCTAACTATGGCTACACCTTC

size: -
D: TRBD1
V: TRBV10-2
J: TRBJ1-5
length: 15
CDR3: CASRVGQGGGQPQHF
DNA: TGCGCCAGCAGAGTAGGACAGGGAGGCGGTCAGCCCCAGCATTTT

size: -
D: -
V: TRBV5-1
J: TRBJ1-1
length: 15
CDR3: CASSPSIGSFTEAFF
DNA: TGCGCCAGCAGCCCGTCGATCGGGAGTTTCACTGAAGCTTTCTTT

size: few
D: -
V: TRBV5-1
J: TRBJ1-2
length: 14
CDR3: CASSLEDANYGYTF
DNA: TGCGCCAGCAGCCTAGAGGATGCCAACTATGGCTACACCTTC

size: -
D: TRBD1
V: TRBV6-5
J: TRBJ1-6
length: 14
CDR3: CASSSRQGDSPLHF
DNA: TGTGCCAGCAGTTCGAGACAGGGGGATTCACCCCTCCACTTT

size: -
D: -
V: TRBV24-1
J: TRBJ2-1
length: 16
CDR3: CATSDSRSLGTRHKFF
DNA: TGTGCCACCAGTGATTCCCGGTCCCTAGGAACCCGCCACAAGTTCTTC

size: -
D: -
V: TRBV28
J: TRBJ1-1
length: 12
CDR3: CASSSSGEGAFF
DNA: TGTGCCAGCAGTTCTTCCGGGGAAGGAGCTTTCTTT

size: -
D: TRBD2
V: TRBV10-3
J: TRBJ2-3
length: 21
CDR3: CAISESTVVSGRTVSTDTQYF
DNA: TGTGCCATCAGTGAGTCTACGGTGGTTAGCGGGCGGACGGTCAGCACAGATACGCAGTATTTT

size: -
D: -
V: TRBV7-2
J: TRBJ2-1
length: 15
CDR3: CASSLSRGAYNEQFF
DNA: TGTGCCAGCAGCTTATCCAGGGGCGCCTACAATGAGCAGTTCTTC

size: -
D: TRBD2
V: TRBV11-3
J: TRBJ2-1
length: 14
CDR3: CASSSASGAREQFF
DNA: TGTGCCAGCAGCTCGGCTAGCGGGGCTCGTGAGCAGTTCTTC

size: -
D: -
V: TRBV25-1
J: TRBJ2-7
length: 15
CDR3: CASSHQLAGSYEQYF
DNA: TGTGCCAGCAGTCACCAACTGGCAGGGTCCTACGAGCAGTACTTC

size: -
D: TRBD2
V: TRBV3-1/TRBV3-2
J: TRBJ2-2
length: 17
CDR3: CASSQDRLAGHTGELFF
DNA: TGTGCCAGCAGCCAAGATAGGCTAGCGGGACACACCGGGGAGCTGTTTTTT

size: -
D: TRBD1
V: TRBV7-9
J: TRBJ1-5
length: 14
CDR3: CASSYGTDNQPQHF
DNA: TGTGCCAGCAGCTACGGGACAGACAATCAGCCCCAGCATTTT

size: -
D: -
V: TRBV7-2
J: TRBJ1-5
length: 15
CDR3: CASSSGGRGGQPQHF
DNA: TGTGCCAGCAGCTCGGGCGGCAGGGGCGGTCAGCCCCAGCATTTT

size: -
D: TRBD1
V: TRBV7-6
J: TRBJ2-7
length: 13
CDR3: CASSRTGSYEQYF
DNA: TGTGCCAGCAGTAGGACAGGATCCTACGAGCAGTACTTC

size: -
D: -
V: TRBV6-1
J: TRBJ2-5
length: 14
CDR3: CASSEGLLQETQYF
DNA: TGTGCCAGCAGCGAAGGACTCCTCCAAGAGACCCAGTACTTC

size: -
D: -
V: TRBV5-1
J: TRBJ2-2
length: 15
CDR3: CASSRSVGATGELFF
DNA: TGCGCCAGCAGCCGGAGCGTGGGAGCGACCGGGGAGCTGTTTTTT

size: -
D: TRBD1
V: TRBV6-2/TRBV6-3
J: TRBJ1-2
length: 16
CDR3: CASSSTSRDRFYGYTF
DNA: TGTGCCAGCAGTTCGACCAGCCGGGACAGGTTCTATGGCTACACCTTC

size: -
D: -
V: TRBV7-9
J: TRBJ2-6
length: 15
CDR3: CASSPIAVGANVLTF
DNA: TGTGCCAGCAGCCCGATTGCGGTTGGGGCCAACGTCCTGACTTTC

size: -
D: -
V: TRBV3-1/TRBV3-2
J: TRBJ1-2
length: 13
CDR3: CASSYRENYGYTF
DNA: TGTGCCAGCAGTTACAGGGAGAACTATGGCTACACCTTC

size: -
D: TRBD2
V: TRBV4-2
J: TRBJ2-7
length: 15
CDR3: CASSQGGLGSHEQYF
DNA: TGTGCCAGCAGCCAGGGGGGACTAGGATCCCACGAGCAGTACTTC

size: -
D: TRBD2
V: TRBV27
J: TRBJ2-5
length: 14
CDR3: CASRGGGPLETQYF
DNA: TGTGCCAGCAGGGGCGGGGGGCCCTTAGAGACCCAGTACTTC

size: -
D: -
V: TRBV5-8
J: TRBJ2-1
length: 15
CDR3: CASSLALVALNEQFF
DNA: TGTGCCAGCAGCTTGGCTCTAGTAGCGTTAAATGAGCAGTTCTTC